These 26 T cell receptor beta chains were all obtained from the same sample, sequenced in a study of beta chain features in type 1 diabetes. Sequenced material consisted of expressed TCRB transcripts (all of the isolated RNA was reverse transcribed). Data came from immunoSEQ multiplex PCR; TCRdb stores just in-frame clones and leaves some out. The sample has roughly 610,000 clones, around 16% seen once. The source material was naive CD4+ T cells from blood. These receptors were obtained from a man between 18 and 35 years old in good health.

The V gene is TRBV28, the J gene TRBJ2-1; 11 bases agree with TRBD2. This CDR3 spans 17 amino acids. From germline, CDR1 is MDHEN and CDR2 SYDVKM. With 3 bases clipped from V and 5 bases from J, the junction kept 9 bases outside the gene matches. The DNA for the CDR3 is TGTGCCAGCAGTTTCCGACTAGCGGGACTTAAAAACAATGAGCAGTTCTTC. It is translated as CASSFRLAGLKNNEQFF.

This chain joins TRBV27 and TRBJ2-5; tentative D call: TRBD1 (7 bases). V lost 7 bases and J 5 bases, leaving 17 bases between the germline ends. The CDR3 contains 14 residues. The germline gives CDR1 MNHEY, CDR2 SMNVEV (reference sequence). CDR3 sequence: CASTERRGLETQYF. CDR3 sequence (DNA): TGTGCCAGCACCGAGAGGAGGGGGCTGGAGACCCAGTACTTC.

This clone was seen a few times. In DNA, the CDR3 is TGTGCCAGCAGCTCAATGAAGGGTCTCCGCGAAAAACTGTTTTTT. This translates into CASSSMKGLREKLFF. The chain combines TRBV11-2 with TRBJ1-4; no definite D call. The V and J ends lost 4 bases and 8 bases respectively, with 17 bases between them. This CDR3 has 15 amino acids. Germline loops: CDR1 SGHAT, CDR2 FQNNGV.

The gene calls are TRBV27 and TRBJ2-3; 9 bases match TRBD1. The CDR3 is 17 residues long. Germline CDR1 reads MNHEY; CDR2 reads SMNVEV (reference sequence). With V trimmed by 5 bases and J by 2 bases, 11 bases remained unmatched. CDR3 in DNA: TGTGCCAGCAGTCCCCCCGGGACAGGGAGAAACACAGATACGCAGTATTTT. It codes for CASSPPGTGRNTDTQYF.

The table lists this clone with a few counts. The V and J genes are TRBV28 and TRBJ2-7, with 8 bases identical to TRBD1. V gave up 6 bases and J gave up 0 bases; unmatched junction bases: 7. The CDR3 length is 15 residues. The V gene's germline CDR1 is MDHEN and CDR2 SYDVKM. The CDR3: CASRPRTGSSYEQYF. The CDR3 DNA reads TGTGCCAGCAGACCGCGGACAGGGAGCTCCTACGAGCAGTACTTC.

The V call is TRBV7-9, the J call TRBJ1-1; D gene ambiguous. The V gene lost 3 bases and the J gene lost 0 bases, with 14 bases spanning the gap. The CDR3 is made up of 16 amino acids. The germline gives CDR1 SEHNR, CDR2 FQNEAQ (reference sequence). The CDR3 bases are TGTGCCAGCAGCTTTACCGATTGGGTGATGAACACTGAAGCTTTCTTT. Amino acid sequence: CASSFTDWVMNTEAFF.

This clone was counted a few times. The chain recombines TRBV18 with TRBJ1-2; no clear D gene. Trimming cost V 2 bases and J 5 bases, with 15 bases left between them. Germline V gene sequence: CDR1 KGHSH, CDR2 LQKENI. CDR3 length: 15 residues. The CDR3 loop reads CASSPGLPLPYGYTF. For the CDR3, the DNA is TGTGCCAGCTCACCAGGGCTCCCCCTCCCGTATGGCTACACCTTC.

The chain employs TRBV5-1 and TRBJ1-2; D not certain. Germline V gene sequence: CDR1 SGHRS, CDR2 YFSETQ. There are 14 residues in the CDR3. V gave up 0 bases and J gave up 8 bases, with 14 bases separating them. This CDR3 is CASSLEGSSAGYTF. The CDR3 region has the DNA TGCGCCAGCAGCTTGGAAGGGAGCAGCGCCGGCTACACCTTC.

This clone appeared a few times. The chain carries TRBV9 and TRBJ2-7; 10 nucleotides agree with TRBD1. J was trimmed by 5 bases and V by 4 bases; bases with no gene match: 12. The CDR3 has 16 residues. Germline V gene sequence: CDR1 SGDLS, CDR2 YYNGEE. This chain's CDR3 is CASSKGQGGDSHEQYF. DNA of the CDR3: TGTGCCAGCAGCAAAGGACAGGGGGGTGATTCCCACGAGCAGTACTTC.

This clone was observed a handful of times. The chain recombines TRBV7-2 with TRBJ2-1; D gene uncertain. CDR1 SGHTA and CDR2 FQGNSA come from the germline V gene. V lost 4 bases, J lost 9 bases, and 13 bases lay in between. The CDR3 has 13 residues. CDR3 protein: CASSSWVAPEQFF. In DNA form, the CDR3 reads TGTGCCAGCAGCTCGTGGGTAGCACCTGAGCAGTTCTTC.

The chain has TRBV30 and TRBJ1-5; D remains ambiguous. The ends were cut back, 8 bases at V and 2 bases at J, with 13 bases in the middle. The CDR3 totals 13 residues. Looked up from germline, CDR1 is GTSNPN and CDR2 is SVGIG (reference sequence). CDR3 sequence reads: CARAGLCNQPQHF. The CDR3 DNA is TGTGCCCGCGCGGGGTTGTGCAATCAGCCCCAGCATTTT.

The V gene is TRBV5-4, the J gene TRBJ2-5; D is uncertain. This CDR3 region has 15 residues. Trimming left V 0 bases short and J 2 bases short, with 11 bases between. Per the germline V gene, CDR1 is SGHNT and CDR2 is YYREEE (reference sequence). CDR3 DNA: TGTGCCAGCAGCTTGGCCGTGGGGTTACAAGAGACCCAGTACTTC. Protein: CASSLAVGLQETQYF. The complete variable domain, with remaining parts taken from reference TRBV5-4 and TRBJ2-5, reads ETGVTQSPTHLIKTRGQQVTLRCSSQSGHNTVSWYQQALGQGPQFIFQYYREEENGRGNFPPRFSGLQFPNYSSELNVNALELDDSALYLCASSLAVGLQETQYFGPGTRLLVL.

This clone occurred a few times. The V gene is TRBV5-1, the J gene TRBJ2-6; D not resolved. The V and J ends lost 5 bases and 2 bases respectively, with 8 bases between them. The CDR3 length is 14 residues. The V gene's germline CDR1 is SGHRS and CDR2 YFSETQ. The CDR3 loop is CASREGPGANVLTF. CDR3 DNA: TGCGCCAGCAGGGAAGGTCCTGGGGCCAACGTCCTGACTTTC.

The V gene is TRBV7-9, the J gene TRBJ2-7; 11 nucleotides match TRBD1. The CDR3 runs 15 residues. J lost 0 bases, V lost 6 bases, and 4 bases had no gene match. In germline, CDR1 is SEHNR, CDR2 FQNEAQ (reference sequence). CDR3 loop: CASSRGQGASYEQYF. CDR3 DNA sequence: TGTGCCAGCAGTAGAGGACAGGGGGCCTCCTACGAGCAGTACTTC.

This clone turned up a few times. The V gene is TRBV6-7, the J gene TRBJ2-6; D uncertain. TRBV6-7 is placed among ORFs of uncertain function. The CDR3 is 15 residues long. V was cut by 4 bases and J by 0 bases, with 7 bases left in between. This CDR3 reads CASSSTFSGANVLTF. CDR3 DNA sequence: TGTGCCAGCAGTTCCACATTCTCTGGGGCCAACGTCCTGACTTTC.

In its sample, this clone was seen a few times. Other DNA sequences in this sample translate to the same CDR3. The chain links TRBV9 to TRBJ1-1, with D unresolved. Germline V gives CDR1 SGDLS, CDR2 YYNGEE. V was pared by 0 bases and J by 0 bases, with 6 bases between. This CDR3 contains 14 residues. The CDR3 nucleotides are TGTGCCAGCAGCGTAGAGGGATTGAACACTGAAGCTTTCTTT. Amino acids: CASSVEGLNTEAFF.

V usage is TRBV4-1 and J usage is TRBJ1-1; D is ambiguous. This CDR3 contains 17 residues. The germline gives CDR1 MGHRA, CDR2 YSYEKL. V lost 0 bases and J lost 1, with 15 bases in between. CDR3 DNA: TGCGCCAGCAGCCAAGATGGGTTTCGGATTTCGAACACTGAAGCTTTCTTT. Protein: CASSQDGFRISNTEAFF.

The chain uses TRBV28 and TRBJ1-1; D is undetermined. The CDR3 totals 11 residues. V lost 6 bases, J lost 2 bases, and 4 bases lay in between. In germline, CDR1 is MDHEN, CDR2 SYDVKM. CDR3 loop: CASRHNTEAFF. The DNA for the CDR3 is TGTGCCAGCAGACACAACACTGAAGCTTTCTTT.

A single count supports this clone. The rearrangement uses TRBV28 and TRBJ1-2; TRBD1 aligns across 8 bases. The J segment lost 8 bases and the V segment lost 8 bases, leaving 10 bases of the junction unmatched. CDR1 is MDHEN, CDR2 SYDVKM, per germline. CDR3 length: 13 amino acids. The CDR3 nucleotides are TGTGCCAGCGGACAGGGAGAAATTTACGGCTACACCTTC. Encoded protein: CASGQGEIYGYTF.

The J gene is TRBJ2-2, the V gene TRBV7-2; D possibly corresponds to TRBD2 (6 bases). Germline V lookup: CDR1 SGHTA, CDR2 FQGNSA. Trimming stripped 5 bases from V and 5 bases from J, with 12 bases between. The CDR3 consists of 14 residues. CDR3 amino acids: CASSRETGTGELFF. DNA of the CDR3: TGTGCCAGCAGCCGGGAGACCGGAACCGGGGAGCTGTTTTTT.

V usage is TRBV15 and J usage is TRBJ1-6, with a possible D match to TRBD1 (6 bases). V lost 7 bases and J 0 bases, leaving 10 bases between the germline ends. Germline values: CDR1 LNHNV, CDR2 YYDKDF (reference sequence). The CDR3 is 15 amino acids. CDR3 amino acids: CATIPGHSYNSPLHF. The CDR3 coding sequence is TGTGCCACCATCCCGGGACACTCCTATAATTCACCCCTCCACTTT.

This clone came up a few times. The chain employs TRBV6-5 and TRBJ2-7; 7 bases align to TRBD1. The germline V gene encodes CDR1 MNHEY and CDR2 SVGAGI. With 0 bases clipped from V and 0 bases from J, the junction kept 2 bases outside the gene matches. The CDR3 runs 15 residues. CDR3 sequence: CASSYSWDSSYEQYF. CDR3 in DNA: TGTGCCAGCAGTTACTCTTGGGACAGCTCCTACGAGCAGTACTTC.

This clone came up a few times. The genes are TRBV29-1 and TRBJ1-1; D gene uncertain. The CDR3 has 12 amino acids. Germline V gene lookup returns CDR1 SQVTM and CDR2 ANQGSEA. Trimming took off 4 bases at V and 1 base at J, with 7 bases between the two ends. CDR3 sequence: CSVVTSNTEAFF. CDR3 bases: TGCAGCGTTGTAACGTCGAACACTGAAGCTTTCTTT.

The chain is built from TRBV7-3 and TRBJ2-7, with D possibly being TRBD2 (5 bases). CDR3 length: 15 amino acids. Germline lookup yields CDR1 SGHTA and CDR2 FQGTGA. V was pared by 1 base and J by 6 bases, with 16 bases between. CDR3 region: CASSLRPGVGREQYF. CDR3 nucleotide sequence: TGTGCCAGCAGCTTAAGACCCGGGGTCGGTCGCGAGCAGTACTTC.

In its sample, this clone was seen a few times. Written as DNA, the CDR3 is TGTGCCAGCAGCTTACATGGGGACAGCGCTTCCTACGAGCAGTACTTC. Translation gives CASSLHGDSASYEQYF. The chain uses TRBV9 and TRBJ2-7; TRBD1 aligns across 7 bases. Trimming cost V 4 bases and J 1 base; bases outside gene matches: 11. The CDR3 covers 16 residues. The germline CDR1 and CDR2 sequences are SGDLS and YYNGEE.

This clone was seen more than once but under ten times. The CDR3 is CSVEKGARTEAFF. The CDR3 DNA sequence: TGCAGCGTTGAGAAGGGGGCACGGACTGAAGCTTTCTTT. This chain links TRBV29-1 with TRBJ1-1, with 7 bases aligning to TRBD1. V dropped 3 bases and J dropped 5; count of bases not matched to a gene: 6. The CDR3 extends over 13 amino acids. CDR1 is SQVTM and CDR2 is ANQGSEA in the germline V gene.